This T cell receptor (beta chain) originates from a study of blood T cells in healthy people across ages. Study findings and constraints: Diversity figures derived from one million T cells were judged to underestimate the true value. There were more naive CD4+ cells and higher diversity in long-lived donors than in aged donors.

Each donor's blood draw was approximately 10 milliliters of peripheral blood. A minimum of 5 micrograms of total RNA was extracted per sample. CDR1 and CDR2 (germline): MNHEY, SVGAGI. CDR3 length: 14 amino acids. V was shortened by 7 bases and J by 6 bases, with 17 bases between the two germline ends. This clonotype was found a few times. What it binds is not known. A second PCR of about 7 to 11 cycles used a sample-barcoded 5' primer and a J-beta primer mix. Each CDR3 protein gets one entry after TCRdb re-called the 5' RACE reads with MiXCR. The profile shows 1.5 million to 2 million distinct CDR3 sequences, about 31% of them singletons.

Sequencing was carried out using blood. The TCR was taken from a woman aged 25 to 39 in good health. The chain employs TRBV6-5 and TRBJ2-3, with D uncertain. CDR3 sequence: CASKRSKAADTQYF. CDR3 DNA: TGTGCCAGCAAACGGAGCAAGGCAGCGGATACGCAGTATTTT.